The TCR beta chain under discussion was sequenced for a study of blood T cell repertoires in COVID-19. Overall study context: Sites across the United States, Italy and Spain contributed samples from acute and convalescent COVID-19.

Trimming removed 3 bases at V and 5 bases at J, with 14 bases between. Per germline, CDR1 SGHRS and CDR2 YFSETQ. This CDR3 has 14 residues. Assay used: immunoSEQ multiplex PCR; TCRdb lists only in-frame clones, some missing. The repertoire holds fewer than 150,000 clones, less than 85% seen once, with under 9.5% in the top ten. The specimen sequenced was peripheral blood. The origin of this receptor is a woman of 80 years or more in a cohort sampled during active or convalescent COVID-19. The chain carries TRBV5-1 and TRBJ2-5, with D tentatively TRBD1 (5 bases). The CDR3: CASSSQGTQETQYF. The CDR3 DNA follows: TGCGCCAGCAGCTCCCAGGGTACGCAGGAGACCCAGTACTTC.